This entry concerns a single T cell receptor beta chain. Antigen unknown. Original handling: Rarely did patient CD8+ clones above 1% match published virus-specific TCRB sequences. Measured with immunoSEQ multiplex PCR; TCRdb has only the in-frame clones, and not every one. V and J calls and clone size are given by that table; D and trimming were obtained from the DNA. This sample yields roughly 13,000 clones, of which roughly 74% are seen a single time; around 21% belongs to the top ten. CDR3 size: 12 residues. The V and J ends lost 5 bases and 8 bases respectively, with 10 bases between them. The germline V gene has CDR1 MNHEY and CDR2 SMNVEV (reference sequence). This sample is part of a study of somatic mutations in cytotoxic T cells in rheumatoid arthritis. About the study: Each patient's diagnosis was followed right away by a blood draw (30 ml EDTA), before any treatment. General study findings and limits: The targets (antigens) of the expanded CD8+ clones were not known.

This sequence originates from an adult with rheumatoid arthritis. The source material was CD8+ T cells sorted from blood. The V gene is TRBV27, the J gene TRBJ2-1, with D hard to call. The CDR3 coding sequence is TGTGCCAGCAGTATGGGTCGCGATGAGCAGTTCTTC. Translating gives CASSMGRDEQFF.